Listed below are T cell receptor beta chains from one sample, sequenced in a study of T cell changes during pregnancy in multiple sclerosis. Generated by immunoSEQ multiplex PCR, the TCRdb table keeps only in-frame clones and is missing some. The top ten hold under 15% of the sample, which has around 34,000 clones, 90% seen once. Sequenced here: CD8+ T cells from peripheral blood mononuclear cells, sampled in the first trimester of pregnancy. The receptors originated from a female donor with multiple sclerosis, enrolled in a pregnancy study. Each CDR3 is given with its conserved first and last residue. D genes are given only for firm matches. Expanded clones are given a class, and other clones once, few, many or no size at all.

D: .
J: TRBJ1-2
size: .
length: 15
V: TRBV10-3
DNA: TGTGCCATCAGTGAGTCGGTCCTGGCAAACTATGGCTACACCTTC
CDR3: CAISESVLANYGYTF

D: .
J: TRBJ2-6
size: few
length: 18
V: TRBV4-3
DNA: TGCGCCAGCAGCCAAGTGGCAGGGTCGAGCTCTGGGGCCAACGTCCTGACTTTC
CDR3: CASSQVAGSSSGANVLTF

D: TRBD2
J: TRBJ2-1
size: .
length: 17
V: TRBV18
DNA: TGTGCCAGCTCACCAAGTCCGACTAGCGGGAGGGCCCGGGAGCAGTTCTTC
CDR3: CASSPSPTSGRAREQFF

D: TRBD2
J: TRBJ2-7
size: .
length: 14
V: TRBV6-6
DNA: TGTGCCAGCTCTCAGCGGGAGTGGGGGTGGGAGCAGTACTTC
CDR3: CASSQREWGWEQYF

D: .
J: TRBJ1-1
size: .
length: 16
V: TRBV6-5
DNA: TGTGCCAGCAGTTACTCTACGAGGAGCATGAACACTGAAGCTTTCTTT
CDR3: CASSYSTRSMNTEAFF

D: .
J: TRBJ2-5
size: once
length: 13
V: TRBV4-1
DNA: TGCGCCAGCAGCCAAGATGTACAAGAGACCCAGTACTTC
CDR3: CASSQDVQETQYF

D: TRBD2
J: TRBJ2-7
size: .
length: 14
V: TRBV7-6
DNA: TGTGCCAGCAGCCCAGGGACTAGCGGGTACGAGCAGTACTTC
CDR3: CASSPGTSGYEQYF

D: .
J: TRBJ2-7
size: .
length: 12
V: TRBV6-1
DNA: TGTGCCAGCAGTGGTCAGGGGCACGAGCAGTACTTC
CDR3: CASSGQGHEQYF

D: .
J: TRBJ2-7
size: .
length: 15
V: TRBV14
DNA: TGTGCCAGCAGCCAAGTAGCTACGACCAACTACGAGCAGTACTTC
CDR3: CASSQVATTNYEQYF

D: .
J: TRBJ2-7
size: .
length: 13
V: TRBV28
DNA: TGTGCCACCAGCCAGCGCCTAGCCTACGAGCAGTACTTC
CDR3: CATSQRLAYEQYF

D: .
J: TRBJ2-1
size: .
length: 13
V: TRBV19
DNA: TGTGCCACCAACGAAGGGACATTCAATGAGCAGTTCTTC
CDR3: CATNEGTFNEQFF

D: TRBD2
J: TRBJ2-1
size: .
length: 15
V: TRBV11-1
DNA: TGTGCCAGCAGCTTATTTCTAGCGGGTATCAATGAGCAGTTCTTC
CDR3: CASSLFLAGINEQFF

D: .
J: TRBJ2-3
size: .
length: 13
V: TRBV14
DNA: TGTGCCAGCAGCCAAGCGGGTACAGATACGCAGTATTTT
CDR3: CASSQAGTDTQYF

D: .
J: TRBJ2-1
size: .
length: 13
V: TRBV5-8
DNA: TGTGCCAGCAGCTTAGAGCGGTTCAATGAGCAGTTCTTC
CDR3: CASSLERFNEQFF

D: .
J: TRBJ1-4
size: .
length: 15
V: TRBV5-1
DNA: TGCGCCAGCAGCTTGTCCGCAGGGAGGGATGAAAAACTGTTTTTT
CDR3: CASSLSAGRDEKLFF

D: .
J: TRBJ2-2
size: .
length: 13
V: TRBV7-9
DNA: TGTGCCAGCAATGGGGAGGCCACCGGGGAGCTGTTTTTT
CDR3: CASNGEATGELFF

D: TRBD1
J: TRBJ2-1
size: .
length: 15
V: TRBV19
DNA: TGTGCCAGTGTGAGTGTGACAGGGGGTTACAATGAGCAGTTCTTC
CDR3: CASVSVTGGYNEQFF

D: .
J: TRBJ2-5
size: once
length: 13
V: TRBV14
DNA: TGTGCCAGCAGCCGATTTTTTCGGGAGACCCAGTACTTC
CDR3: CASSRFFRETQYF

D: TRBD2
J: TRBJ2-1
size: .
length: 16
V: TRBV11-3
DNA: TGTGCCAGCAGCTTACGGGGGGAAAGCTCCTACAATGAGCAGTTCTTC
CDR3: CASSLRGESSYNEQFF

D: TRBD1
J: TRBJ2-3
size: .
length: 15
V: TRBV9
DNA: TGTGCCAGCAGCGCGGGACAGGAATCCACAGATACGCAGTATTTT
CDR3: CASSAGQESTDTQYF